This T cell receptor (beta chain) emerged from a study of cytomegalovirus exposure and HLA in healthy donors. PCR involved 60 Vbeta and 13 Jbeta primers. The assay was immunoSEQ multiplex PCR, and TCRdb's table has in-frame clones only and misses some. In the table there are some 180,000 clones, roughly four fifths of which are singletons. The sequenced material came from PBMCs. The sequence came from a male donor in good health and CMV-seronegative.

The CDR3 region has the DNA TGTGCCAGCAGTTACCGGCGGGGGGGCACAGATACGCAGTATTTT. This gives the protein CASSYRRGGTDTQYF. V is TRBV6-5 and J is TRBJ2-3; TRBD2 matches 8 bases. With V trimmed by 2 bases and J by 1 base, 2 bases remained unmatched. The CDR3 consists of 15 residues. The germline gives CDR1 MNHEY, CDR2 SVGAGI.